Each of the 27 T cell receptor beta chains below was sequenced from the same sample in a study of OX40 agonist ivuxolimab in advanced cancers. TCRdb's copy holds only in-frame clones and misses some; the assay was immunoSEQ multiplex PCR. The data hold roughly 63,000 clones, with about 88% observed a single time. The specimen was CD4+ or CD8+ T cells sorted from blood, collected in a trial of the OX40 agonist ivuxolimab. The receptors shown here come from an adult with an advanced solid tumor such as melanoma, head and neck, liver or kidney cancer.

The chain couples TRBV13 to TRBJ2-1, with 9 positions matching TRBD1. This CDR3 spans 16 amino acids. CDR1 and CDR2 (germline): PRHDT, FYEKMQ (reference sequence). V gave up 4 bases and J gave up 8 bases; unmatched junction bases: 12. The DNA for the CDR3 is TGTGCCAGCAGCTGCCGGGACAGGGATAGGGACGATGAGCAGTTCTTC. Translated: CASSCRDRDRDDEQFF.

This clone was detected a few times. The CDR3 region is CASSFETGAQTNEKLFF. The CDR3 DNA sequence: TGTGCCAGCAGCTTTGAGACAGGGGCGCAAACTAATGAAAAACTGTTTTTT. The J gene is TRBJ1-4, the V gene TRBV7-9; 8 positions agree with TRBD1. The CDR3 totals 17 residues. With V trimmed by 3 bases and J by 1 base, 7 bases remained unmatched. CDR1 is SEHNR and CDR2 is FQNEAQ in the germline V gene (reference sequence). Full variable domain (rest looked up from reference TRBV7-9 and TRBJ1-4): DTGVSQNPRHKITKRGQNVTFRCDPISEHNRLYWYRQTLGQGPEFLTYFQNEAQLEKSRLLSDRFSAERPKGSFSTLEIQRTEQGDSAMYLCASSFETGAQTNEKLFFGSGTQLSVL.

The chain employs TRBV5-4 and TRBJ1-6, with a weak D call TRBD1 (5 bases). This CDR3 region has 16 residues. Germline loops: CDR1 SGHNT, CDR2 YYREEE (reference sequence). With 3 bases removed from V and 7 bases from J, the gap between germline ends came to 17 bases. CDR3 DNA: TGTGCCAGCAGCTCGGCTGGGGGAGGGCCCAATTCACCCCTCCACTTT. The encoded protein is CASSSAGGGPNSPLHF.

This rearrangement joins TRBV4-2 to TRBJ2-2, with TRBD2 as a possible D gene (6 bases). The V and J ends lost 0 bases and 2 bases respectively, with 7 bases between them. Per the germline V gene, CDR1 is LGHNA and CDR2 is YNFKEQ. This CDR3 region has 15 residues. The CDR3, as DNA: TGTGCCAGCAGCCAAGAGGGGGGTAACACCGGGGAGCTGTTTTTT. This sequence encodes CASSQEGGNTGELFF.

The gene calls are TRBV18 and TRBJ2-3; 7 bases match TRBD2. CDR3 length: 13 residues. Trimming at V came to 8 bases and at J to 2 bases, leaving 4 bases not matched to a gene. CDR1 and CDR2 (germline): KGHSH, LQKENI. CDR3 sequence: CASQGGDTDTQYF. CDR3 DNA: TGTGCCAGCCAGGGAGGGGACACAGATACGCAGTATTTT.

The chain recombines TRBV11-2 with TRBJ1-1; D perhaps matches TRBD1 (6 bases). V lost 4 bases, J lost 4 bases, and 10 bases lay in between. The V gene's germline CDR1 is SGHAT and CDR2 FQNNGV. The CDR3 contains 13 residues. The CDR3 loop reads CASSYRVGTEAFF. As DNA, the CDR3 is TGTGCCAGCAGCTACAGGGTTGGCACTGAAGCTTTCTTT.

This sequence joins TRBV7-9 and TRBJ1-3; no clear D gene. This CDR3 has 15 residues. The ends were cut back, 1 base at V and 8 bases at J, with 15 bases in the middle. Germline V gene sequence: CDR1 SEHNR, CDR2 FQNEAQ (reference sequence). The CDR3 sequence: CASSLVGLDGDTIYF. DNA of the CDR3: TGTGCCAGCAGCTTAGTTGGACTCGATGGGGACACCATATATTTT.

This clone was picked up one time. The V call is TRBV6-6, the J call TRBJ1-2; D remains ambiguous. The CDR3 is 12 residues long. V was shortened by 2 bases and J by 1 base, with 2 bases between the two germline ends. Germline V gives CDR1 MNHNY, CDR2 SVGAGI (reference sequence). The CDR3 loop reads CASSYSNYGYTF. For the CDR3, the DNA is TGTGCCAGCAGTTACAGTAACTATGGCTACACCTTC.

Concerning this clone: Germline is not matched at one junction end, which may reflect a read error. Distinct nucleotide sequences in the sample also encode this CDR3. The CDR3 protein is CASSSGTGSYQPQHF. The CDR3 bases are TGCGCCAGCAGCTCAGGTACCGGCAGTTATCAGCCCCAGCATTTT. The V gene is TRBV7-8, the J gene TRBJ1-5; D remains ambiguous. The CDR3 is 15 residues long. Germline V gives CDR1 SGHVS, CDR2 FQNEAQ.

The V gene is TRBV6-1, the J gene TRBJ2-5; D perhaps matches TRBD2 (9 bases). The CDR3 covers 18 residues. The germline V and J ends were trimmed by 2 bases and 0 bases, with 19 bases remaining between them. The V gene's germline CDR1 is MNHNS and CDR2 SASEGT. DNA of the CDR3: TGTGCCAGCAGTGAACAGGGGGCGGGGGGGAGGTACCAAGAGACCCAGTACTTC. Translated, it gives CASSEQGAGGRYQETQYF.

The chain carries TRBV7-2 and TRBJ1-1, with D tentatively TRBD1 (6 bases). The V and J ends lost 2 bases and 1 base respectively, with 11 bases between them. Germline V gene sequence: CDR1 SGHTA, CDR2 FQGNSA. This CDR3 spans 15 amino acids. CDR3 loop: CASSLSRGGNTEAFF. CDR3 DNA sequence: TGTGCCAGCAGCTTATCCAGGGGAGGGAACACTGAAGCTTTCTTT.

This chain joins TRBV9 and TRBJ1-4; TRBD1 matches 7 bases. The germline V gene has CDR1 SGDLS and CDR2 YYNGEE. The CDR3 runs to 16 residues. J was trimmed by 2 bases and V by 5 bases; bases with no gene match: 9. The CDR3 bases are TGTGCCAGCAGTCCAGGGGGGCTGGGGACTAATGAAAAACTGTTTTTT. This encodes CASSPGGLGTNEKLFF.

This clone was seen only a few times. The chain employs TRBV9 and TRBJ1-6; 7 bases line up with TRBD1. CDR3 length equals 15 residues. Trimming took 0 bases from V and 7 from J; bases not matched to a gene: 4. From germline, CDR1 is SGDLS and CDR2 YYNGEE. Written as DNA, the CDR3 is TGTGCCAGCAGCGTAGAGGGGGCTGCGAATTCACCCCTCCACTTT. Encoded protein: CASSVEGAANSPLHF.

The J gene is TRBJ2-1, the V gene TRBV9; 10 nucleotides line up with TRBD2. The CDR3 is 16 residues long. Germline lookup yields CDR1 SGDLS and CDR2 YYNGEE. With V trimmed by 3 bases and J by 7 bases, 10 bases remained unmatched. The CDR3 loop is CASSALAGTYTNEQFF. CDR3 DNA: TGTGCCAGCAGCGCACTAGCGGGGACCTATACGAATGAGCAGTTCTTC.

Comment on this clone: The sample contains more than one DNA sequence encoding this CDR3. The gene calls are TRBV6-5 and TRBJ1-2; D gene unclear. The germline V and J ends were trimmed by 2 bases and 6 bases, with 4 bases remaining between them. The CDR3 length is 11 residues. The germline V gene has CDR1 MNHEY and CDR2 SVGAGI. DNA of the CDR3: TGTGCCAGCAGTTACGGCAATGGCTACACCTTC. Residues: CASSYGNGYTF.

The chain is built from TRBV27 and TRBJ1-1; 10 positions match TRBD1. The CDR3 contains 14 residues. V was clipped by 3 bases and J by 4 bases; unmatched bases: 2. Germline V gene lookup returns CDR1 MNHEY and CDR2 SMNVEV (reference sequence). CDR3 bases: TGTGCCAGCAGTTTCCGGGACAGGGGCACTGAAGCTTTCTTT. It specifies CASSFRDRGTEAFF.

The chain has TRBV20-1 and TRBJ2-7; D is unresolved. V lost 6 bases, J lost 7 bases, and 13 bases lay in between. Looked up from germline, CDR1 is DFQATT and CDR2 is SNEGSKA (reference sequence). The CDR3 sequence is 11 residues long. The DNA of the CDR3 is TGCAGTGCCCCGGAAGGTGGTGAGCAGTACTTC. Translated, it gives CSAPEGGEQYF.

The chain uses TRBV4-1 and TRBJ2-1; 8 bases line up with TRBD1. Germline V lookup: CDR1 MGHRA, CDR2 YSYEKL. CDR3 length: 16 amino acids. V lost 6 bases and J lost 5; bases outside the gene matches: 12. The CDR3 region has the DNA TGCGCCAGCAGTCTACGGGCAGGACAGGGACACAATGAGCAGTTCTTC. Translation gives CASSLRAGQGHNEQFF.

The sample holds one count of this clone. V usage is TRBV5-1 and J usage is TRBJ2-1; possible D gene TRBD2, 6 bases. The germline gives CDR1 SGHRS, CDR2 YFSETQ. V was cut by 0 bases and J by 7 bases, with 14 bases left in between. This CDR3 region has 15 residues. The CDR3 region is CASSLGRGGRNEQFF. The CDR3 DNA is TGCGCCAGCAGCTTGGGACGGGGAGGTCGGAATGAGCAGTTCTTC.

CDR3 sequence reads: CASSPPGGQGSYEQFF. As DNA, the CDR3 is TGTGCCAGCAGCCCACCCGGGGGGCAGGGCTCCTATGAGCAGTTCTTC. The rearrangement links TRBV9 to TRBJ2-1; D is possibly TRBD2 (7 bases). V dropped 4 bases and J dropped 8 bases, with 22 bases sitting between them. The germline V gene encodes CDR1 SGDLS and CDR2 YYNGEE. The CDR3 consists of 16 residues.

This chain joins TRBV14 and TRBJ1-1, with D maybe TRBD1 (5 bases). The ends were cut back, 4 bases at V and 1 base at J, with 10 bases in the middle. CDR1 is SGHDN, CDR2 FVKESK, per germline. CDR3 length: 14 residues. The DNA for the CDR3 is TGTGCCAGCAGCCCTAGACAGAGGAACACTGAAGCTTTCTTT. Translated, it gives CASSPRQRNTEAFF. Drawing the rest from reference TRBV14 and TRBJ1-1, the complete variable domain is EAGVTQFPSHSVIEKGQTVTLRCDPISGHDNLYWYRRVMGKEIKFLLHFVKESKQDESGMPNNRFLAERTGGTYSTLKVQPAELEDSGVYFCASSPRQRNTEAFFGQGTRLTVV.

The chain combines TRBV27 with TRBJ2-2, with 8 nucleotides matching TRBD2. The CDR3 spans 16 residues. Germline-derived CDR1 and CDR2 are MNHEY and SMNVEV (reference sequence). Trimming at V came to 5 bases and at J to 3 bases, leaving 8 bases not matched to a gene. The CDR3 here is CASSPRGGGHTGELFF. In DNA form, the CDR3 reads TGTGCCAGCAGTCCCCGGGGCGGGGGGCACACCGGGGAGCTGTTTTTT.

The chain has TRBV7-2 and TRBJ2-7; no firm D call. Germline V gene sequence: CDR1 SGHTA, CDR2 FQGNSA. This CDR3 has 17 residues. The V end lost 1 base, the J end lost 2 bases, and 18 bases lay between the germline ends. This CDR3 is CASSLVLQPPGTYEQYF. The CDR3 DNA follows: TGTGCCAGCAGCTTAGTGCTCCAGCCTCCTGGAACCTACGAGCAGTACTTC.

The chain is built from TRBV7-2 and TRBJ2-7, with a possible D match to TRBD2 (6 bases). The CDR3 loop spans 13 amino acids. V shed 4 bases and J shed 3 bases, with 10 bases lying between them. Per germline, CDR1 SGHTA and CDR2 FQGNSA. CDR3 nucleotides: TGTGCCAGCAGCTCAGGGACTGGCTACGAGCAGTACTTC. Its translation: CASSSGTGYEQYF.

The chain is built from TRBV10-3 and TRBJ1-3; tentative D call: TRBD1 (6 bases). The CDR3 sequence is 19 residues long. Deletions cut 0 bases from V and 0 bases from J, with 18 bases between. Per germline, CDR1 ENHRY and CDR2 SYGVKD. CDR3 in DNA: TGTGCCATCAGTGAGTCGATTCGAGGACAGCCCGACTCTGGAAACACCATATATTTT. It yields the protein CAISESIRGQPDSGNTIYF.

This clone counts as medium-sized (0.01 to 0.1%). The V gene is TRBV5-6, the J gene TRBJ2-7, with D unresolved. Looked up from germline, CDR1 is SGHDT and CDR2 is YYEEEE. This CDR3 spans 14 amino acids. With 0 bases removed from V and 3 bases from J, the gap between germline ends came to 10 bases. CDR3 sequence: CASSLGSVGYEQYF. In nucleotides, the CDR3 is TGTGCCAGCAGCTTGGGTTCGGTTGGCTACGAGCAGTACTTC.

This chain uses TRBV19 with TRBJ1-6; D remains unclear. This CDR3 is built from 15 residues. From germline, CDR1 is LNHDA and CDR2 SQIVND (reference sequence). Trimming took off 5 bases at V and 0 bases at J, with 8 bases between the two ends. The CDR3 DNA follows: TGTGCCAGTAGTCGGAGTCGCTCCTATAATTCACCCCTCCACTTT. Its translation is CASSRSRSYNSPLHF. The full variable domain, in which reference TRBV19 and TRBJ1-6 provide the parts outside the CDR3, is DGGITQSPKYLFRKEGQNVTLSCEQNLNHDAMYWYRQDPGQGLRLIYYSQIVNDFQKGDIAEGYSVSREKKESFPLTVTSAQKNPTAFYLCASSRSRSYNSPLHFGNGTRLTVT.